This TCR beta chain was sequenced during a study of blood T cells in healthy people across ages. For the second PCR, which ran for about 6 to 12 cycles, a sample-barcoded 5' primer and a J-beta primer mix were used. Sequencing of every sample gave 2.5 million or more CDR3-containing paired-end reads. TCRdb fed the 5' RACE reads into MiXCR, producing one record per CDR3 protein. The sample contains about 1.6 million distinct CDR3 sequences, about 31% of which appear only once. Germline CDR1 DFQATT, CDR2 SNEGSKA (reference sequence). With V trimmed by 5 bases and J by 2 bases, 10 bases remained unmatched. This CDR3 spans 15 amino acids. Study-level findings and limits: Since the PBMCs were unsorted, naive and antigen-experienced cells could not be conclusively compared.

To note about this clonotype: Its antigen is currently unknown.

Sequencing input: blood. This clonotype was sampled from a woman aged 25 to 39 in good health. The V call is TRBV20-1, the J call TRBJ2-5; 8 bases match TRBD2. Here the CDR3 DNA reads TGCAGTGCTGCCCCCTATTTAGCGGGACAAGAGACCCAGTACTTC. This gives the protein CSAAPYLAGQETQYF.